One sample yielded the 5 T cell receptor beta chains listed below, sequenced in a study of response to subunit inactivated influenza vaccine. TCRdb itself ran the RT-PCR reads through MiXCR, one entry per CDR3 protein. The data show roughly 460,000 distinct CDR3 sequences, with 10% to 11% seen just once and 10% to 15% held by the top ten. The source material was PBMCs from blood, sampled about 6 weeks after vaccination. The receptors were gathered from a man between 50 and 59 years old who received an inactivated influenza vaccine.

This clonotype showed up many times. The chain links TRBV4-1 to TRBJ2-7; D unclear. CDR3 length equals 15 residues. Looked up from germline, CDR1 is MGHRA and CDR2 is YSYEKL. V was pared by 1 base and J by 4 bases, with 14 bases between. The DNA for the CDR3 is TGCGCCAGCAGCCAAGTACCAGGTGGGTCTTACGAGCAGTACTTC. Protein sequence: CASSQVPGGSYEQYF.

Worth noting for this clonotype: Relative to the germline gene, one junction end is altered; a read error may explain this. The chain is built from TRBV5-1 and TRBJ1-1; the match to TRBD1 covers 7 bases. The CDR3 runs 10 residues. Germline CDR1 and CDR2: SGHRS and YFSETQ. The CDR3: CASSRDSFPF. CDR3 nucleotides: TGCGCCAGCAGCCGGGACAGTTTCCCCTTT. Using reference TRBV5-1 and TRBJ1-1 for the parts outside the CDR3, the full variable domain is KAGVTQTPRYLIKTRGQQVTLSCSPISGHRSVSWYQQTPGQGLQFLFEYFSETQRNKGNFPGRFSGRQFSNSRSEMNVSTLELGDSALYLCASSRDSFPFGQGTRLTVV.

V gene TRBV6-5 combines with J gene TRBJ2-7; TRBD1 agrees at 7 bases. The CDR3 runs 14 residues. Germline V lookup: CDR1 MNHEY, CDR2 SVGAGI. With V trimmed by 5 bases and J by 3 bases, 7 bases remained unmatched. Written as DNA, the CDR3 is TGTGCCAGCAGTAACAGGGGCTCCTACTACGAGCAGTACTTC. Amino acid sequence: CASSNRGSYYEQYF.

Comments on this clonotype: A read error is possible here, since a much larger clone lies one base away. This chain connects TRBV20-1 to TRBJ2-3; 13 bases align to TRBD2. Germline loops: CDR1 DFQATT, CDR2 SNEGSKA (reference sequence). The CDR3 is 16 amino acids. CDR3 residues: CSPRTGLAGLTDTQYF. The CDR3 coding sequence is TGCAGTCCTAGAACGGGACTAGCGGGGCTCACAGATACGCAGTATTTT.

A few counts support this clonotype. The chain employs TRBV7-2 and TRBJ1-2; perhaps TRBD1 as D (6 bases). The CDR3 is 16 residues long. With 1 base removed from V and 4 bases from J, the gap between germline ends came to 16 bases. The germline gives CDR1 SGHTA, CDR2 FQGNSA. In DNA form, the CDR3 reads TGTGCCAGCAGCTTAGGGCACTCACAGGGTCCCTATGGCTACACCTTC. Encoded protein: CASSLGHSQGPYGYTF.